Listed below are T cell receptor beta chains from one sample, sequenced in a study of T cell repertoires in cytomegalovirus infection. The antigens these receptors bind are not known. TCRdb used MiXCR to reprocess the reads, holding one entry per CDR3 protein. The table includes some 920,000 distinct CDR3 sequences, around 31% detected once. Sequencing used cultured CD8+ T cells from PBMCs, obtained from culture after CMV antigen stimulation. The receptors were gathered from a human donor in good health (CMV status not recorded). Some clones in this sample may be carry-over from other donors' samples. CDR3s leave out the opening cysteine and the closing phenylalanine or tryptophan. Part of the rows lack a size; the others show once, few, many or a class for expanded clones.

abundance: -
v_gene: TRBV6-6
CDR3aa: ASSYSKGTGSTGELF

abundance: few
v_gene: TRBV4-3
CDR3aa: ASSQTIGQGRGQANEKLF

abundance: -
v_gene: TRBV3-1
CDR3aa: ASSQRDREDTQY

abundance: -
v_gene: TRBV4-1
CDR3aa: ASSHGTGVGETQY

abundance: few
v_gene: TRBV6-1
CDR3aa: ASRLTGHQPQH

abundance: -
v_gene: TRBV6-2/TRBV6-3
CDR3aa: VSNGQITYNEQF

abundance: -
v_gene: TRBV27
CDR3aa: ASTGGAASSGELF

abundance: many
v_gene: TRBV7-6
CDR3aa: ASSFRAGGGDTQY

abundance: -
v_gene: TRBV14
CDR3aa: ASSQDLGIQETQY

abundance: few
v_gene: TRBV29-1
CDR3aa: SVEQNFLGEGALPGANVLT

abundance: few
v_gene: TRBV4-1
CDR3aa: ASSQVDAEPQH

abundance: many
v_gene: TRBV19
CDR3aa: ASSAKFWRGGNTEAF

abundance: few
v_gene: TRBV10-3
CDR3aa: AISESHEVRGRLNYGYT

abundance: -
v_gene: TRBV6-1
CDR3aa: ASSEIGNEAF

abundance: many
v_gene: TRBV7-8
CDR3aa: ASSLVGPPMNEQF

abundance: -
v_gene: TRBV2
CDR3aa: ASWDRNNQPQH

abundance: few
v_gene: TRBV7-9
CDR3aa: ASSSPLRQGDCF

abundance: -
v_gene: TRBV6-5
CDR3aa: ASSYSVLARNEQF

abundance: few
v_gene: TRBV4-2
CDR3aa: ASSLRVAGLDEQF

abundance: -
v_gene: TRBV12-3/TRBV12-4
CDR3aa: ASSPERGNPFYGYT

abundance: once
v_gene: TRBV6-1
CDR3aa: ASSVSAGANQPQH

abundance: -
v_gene: TRBV6-1
CDR3aa: ASRGRRQETQY

abundance: -
v_gene: TRBV27
CDR3aa: ASSFQAVGTGELF

abundance: few
v_gene: TRBV7-9
CDR3aa: ASSSDREGNNQPQH

abundance: few
v_gene: TRBV4-3
CDR3aa: ASSQGLASYNEQF

abundance: -
v_gene: TRBV19
CDR3aa: ASSIEGWGTGELF

abundance: -
v_gene: TRBV7-9
CDR3aa: ASSKTGLGANEKLF

abundance: -
v_gene: TRBV27
CDR3aa: ASSFQGSQPQH

abundance: few
v_gene: TRBV7-8
CDR3aa: ASSSDRAANTEAF

abundance: few
v_gene: TRBV2
CDR3aa: ASRILEMRTVRNTEAF

abundance: few
v_gene: TRBV2
CDR3aa: ASLGGFEQF

abundance: -
v_gene: TRBV6-5
CDR3aa: ASSSDNGSPRNIQY

abundance: -
v_gene: TRBV7-3
CDR3aa: ASSPSGGGGANVLT

abundance: -
v_gene: TRBV2
CDR3aa: ASSEGGLNSPLH

abundance: once
v_gene: TRBV6-2/TRBV6-3
CDR3aa: ASSYSLGNIQY

abundance: -
v_gene: TRBV12-3/TRBV12-4
CDR3aa: ASTGTASPLH

abundance: few
v_gene: TRBV2
CDR3aa: ASGSPRTGGTDTQY

abundance: -
v_gene: TRBV6-2/TRBV6-3
CDR3aa: ASRCRRSSNETQY

abundance: -
v_gene: TRBV4-2
CDR3aa: ARSPEGGDSTDTQY

abundance: -
v_gene: TRBV6-2/TRBV6-3
CDR3aa: ANSLTGNEQF

abundance: -
v_gene: TRBV10-3
CDR3aa: AISESDGLLTDTQY

abundance: many
v_gene: TRBV7-9
CDR3aa: ASSKGTASTDTQY

abundance: -
v_gene: TRBV24-1
CDR3aa: ATSVRGETQY

abundance: many
v_gene: TRBV7-9
CDR3aa: ASSLVGDNEQF

abundance: few
v_gene: TRBV7-6
CDR3aa: ASSLGPGGQGARNEQF

abundance: -
v_gene: TRBV6-1
CDR3aa: ASRPQTGQGSDTQY